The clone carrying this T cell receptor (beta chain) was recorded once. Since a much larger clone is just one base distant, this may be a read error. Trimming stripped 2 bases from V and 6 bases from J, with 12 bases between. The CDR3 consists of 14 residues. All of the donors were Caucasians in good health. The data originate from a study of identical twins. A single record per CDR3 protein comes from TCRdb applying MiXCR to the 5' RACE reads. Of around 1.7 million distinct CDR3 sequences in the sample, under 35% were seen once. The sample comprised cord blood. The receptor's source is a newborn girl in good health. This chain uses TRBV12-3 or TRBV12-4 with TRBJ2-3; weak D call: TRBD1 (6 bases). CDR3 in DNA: TGTGCCAGCAGTTTATCGGCTACAGGGGATACGCAGTATTTT. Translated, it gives CASSLSATGDTQYF.